The clone carrying this T cell receptor beta chain showed up many times. The antigen is unknown. The source of the sample is a study of regulatory T cells in long-lasting Graves disease. Study-level findings and limits: It was in persistent disease that TRBV28, TRBJ1-2 and TRBJ2-5 were favored. Persistent Graves' patients showed a TCR diversity that was lower than that of newly diagnosed ones.

Time point noted: newly diagnosed GD, antithyroid drugs for less than 3 months. Making the TCR library involved RNA that had been extracted from PBMCs. CDR3-region Arm-PCR and iRepertoire HTBI primers produced the TCR beta libraries. TCRdb passed the multiplex PCR reads through MiXCR, listing each CDR3 protein once. The data show roughly 610,000 distinct CDR3 sequences, approximately 15% seen once. This CDR3 is built from 16 residues. V gave up 3 bases and J gave up 2 bases, with 16 bases separating them. In addition, the sample was reused for a study of T cells in Graves' hyperthyroidism and ophthalmopathy. That source reports: The study excluded patients with uncontrolled infection, other autoimmune disease, pregnancy or lactation. First-round RT-PCR targeting the TCR CDR3 was performed with the HTBI primer set.

Specimen: peripheral blood mononuclear cells (PBMCs), collected at new diagnosis, from a patient treated with antithyroid drugs. This chain connects TRBV12-3 or TRBV12-4 to TRBJ2-5, with D unclear. The clonotype comes from a woman aged 30 to 39 with Graves disease. CDR3 protein: CASSFRQHGPQETQYF. The CDR3 DNA is TGTGCCAGCAGTTTTAGGCAACACGGGCCGCAAGAGACCCAGTACTTC.